These 2 T cell receptor beta chains share one sample of origin, sequenced in a study of T cell responses to AZD1222 COVID-19 vaccine. Data came from immunoSEQ multiplex PCR; TCRdb stores just in-frame clones and leaves some out. The profile shows about 99,000 clones, 85% to 95% of them singletons. The source was peripheral blood, collected on day 0 of AZD1222 vaccination. These receptors were obtained from an adult in good health.

This chain links TRBV7-8 with TRBJ1-1; 7 bases are shared with TRBD1. V was clipped by 1 base and J by 8 bases; unmatched bases: 13. Germline values: CDR1 SGHVS, CDR2 FQNEAQ. The CDR3 covers 16 residues. The CDR3 DNA reads TGTGCCAGCAGCTTAGACGGACAGGACAAAACCCCCGAAGCTTTCTTT. Protein: CASSLDGQDKTPEAFF.

Only a few counts were recorded for this clone. This chain uses TRBV6-4 with TRBJ2-2; D remains unclear. Germline V gene sequence: CDR1 MRHNA, CDR2 SNTAGT. This CDR3 contains 14 residues. V was cut by 5 bases and J by 3 bases, with 10 bases left in between. The CDR3 DNA sequence: TGTGCCAGCAGTCTCGACGGTGACACCGGGGAGCTGTTTTTT. Translated, it gives CASSLDGDTGELFF.